The 30 T cell receptor beta chains below all came from one sample that was sequenced in a study of beta chain features in type 1 diabetes. The study's findings and limits: TCRB CDR3s were moderately but significantly shorter in Type 1 diabetes patients in all four CD4+ subsets.

No antigen has been identified for these receptors. TCRB transcripts that were expressed got sequenced, as all of the isolated RNA had been reverse transcribed. Produced via immunoSEQ multiplex PCR; TCRdb's table is partial and in-frame only. The data hold tens of thousands of clones, with about two thirds observed a single time. The sequenced sample consisted of Tregs from blood. Receptors originate from a man aged 18-30 years with type 1 diabetes.

This chain joins TRBV19 and TRBJ1-5; D is ambiguous. Germline V lookup: CDR1 LNHDA, CDR2 SQIVND (reference sequence). CDR3 size: 16 residues. The V gene lost 7 bases and the J gene lost 0 bases, with 16 bases spanning the gap. Here the CDR3 DNA reads TGTGCCAGTACCGATGGAGGGTGGATTAGCAATCAGCCCCAGCATTTT. This sequence encodes CASTDGGWISNQPQHF.

In its sample, this clone was seen once. The germline gene is not matched at one end of the junction; a read error may be the cause. Distinct nucleotide sequences in the sample also encode this CDR3. The chain joins TRBV7-9 to TRBJ2-7; 8 bases agree with TRBD1. CDR3 length equals 14 residues. Germline CDR1 and CDR2: SEHNR and FQNEAQ (reference sequence). DNA for the CDR3: TGCGCCAGCAGCCCTGGACAGGGCAGTAACGAGCAGTACTTC. Protein: CASSPGQGSNEQYF.

V usage is TRBV5-1 and J usage is TRBJ1-2; tentatively, D is TRBD1 (6 bases). Germline V gene lookup returns CDR1 SGHRS and CDR2 YFSETQ. V dropped 4 bases and J dropped 3 bases, with 13 bases sitting between them. The CDR3 sequence is 14 residues long. CDR3 nucleotides: TGCGCCAGCAGCCTGGACAGCACCCACTATGGCTACACCTTC. It translates to CASSLDSTHYGYTF.

This chain connects TRBV5-4 to TRBJ2-5, with 9 bases aligning to TRBD2. With V trimmed by 2 bases and J by 1 base, 9 bases remained unmatched. The CDR3 has 17 residues. Germline-derived CDR1 and CDR2 are SGHNT and YYREEE (reference sequence). The CDR3 is CASSFRLAGMGQETQYF. CDR3 in DNA: TGTGCCAGCAGCTTCAGGCTAGCGGGAATGGGCCAAGAGACCCAGTACTTC.

This clone has a handful of counts. The V gene is TRBV5-1, the J gene TRBJ2-1; 8 nucleotides agree with TRBD1. Losses at the gene ends were 4 bases for V and 6 bases for J; bases not matched to a gene: 9. This CDR3 is built from 15 residues. Germline V CDR1 and CDR2: SGHRS, YFSETQ. This CDR3 is CASSRTGISVNEQFF. CDR3 DNA: TGCGCCAGCAGCAGGACAGGGATATCCGTCAATGAGCAGTTCTTC.

The rearrangement links TRBV9 to TRBJ2-5; TRBD1 matches at 11 bases. CDR3 size: 15 residues. V was clipped by 4 bases and J by 5 bases; unmatched bases: 7. Germline V CDR1 and CDR2: SGDLS, YYNGEE. The CDR3 here is CASSPRTGGVETQYF. CDR3 DNA sequence: TGTGCCAGCAGCCCGAGGACAGGGGGCGTCGAGACCCAGTACTTC.

The chain is built from TRBV7-9 and TRBJ2-5, with D tentatively TRBD2 (6 bases). Trimming shortened V by 3 bases and J by 2 bases, and 13 bases separated the two germline ends. The CDR3 spans 15 residues. Germline assignment: CDR1 SEHNR and CDR2 FQNEAQ (reference sequence). CDR3 sequence reads: CASSLLGTEQETQYF. CDR3 DNA: TGTGCCAGCAGCTTGTTAGGGACTGAGCAAGAGACCCAGTACTTC.

The V and J genes are TRBV10-2 and TRBJ2-1; 8 bases map to TRBD1. V lost 7 bases and J lost 0; bases outside the gene matches: 8. Germline-derived CDR1 and CDR2 are WSHSY and SAAADI. The CDR3 is 16 amino acids. This chain's CDR3 is CASTRTGPSSYNEQFF. The CDR3 nucleotides read TGCGCCAGCACTAGGACAGGGCCTAGCTCCTACAATGAGCAGTTCTTC.

The chain employs TRBV7-2 and TRBJ2-1; 7 bases agree with TRBD2. In germline, CDR1 is SGHTA, CDR2 FQGNSA. V lost 2 bases, J lost 1 base, and 8 bases stayed unmatched. The CDR3 consists of 17 residues. CDR3 region: CASSLRSLADSYNEQFF. The CDR3 bases are TGTGCCAGCAGCTTACGTAGCCTAGCGGATTCCTACAATGAGCAGTTCTTC.

The V gene is TRBV28, the J gene TRBJ2-5; D may be TRBD1 (5 bases). V was shortened by 6 bases and J by 4 bases, with 12 bases between the two germline ends. The CDR3 totals 13 residues. The germline CDR1 and CDR2 sequences are MDHEN and SYDVKM. This chain's CDR3 is CASSIYRRETQYF. The DNA of the CDR3 is TGTGCCAGCAGCATATACAGGAGAGAGACCCAGTACTTC.

The chain joins TRBV18 to TRBJ1-3, with 7 bases identical to TRBD1. The CDR3 length is 14 residues. The ends lost 9 bases at V and 4 bases at J; junction bases unmatched: 9. The germline V gene has CDR1 KGHSH and CDR2 LQKENI. In nucleotides, the CDR3 is TGTGCCAGTGAAGGGGGCGAGGCCGGAAACACCATATATTTT. It codes for CASEGGEAGNTIYF.

V usage is TRBV11-2 and J usage is TRBJ2-1; 11 bases agree with TRBD2. The germline CDR1 and CDR2 sequences are SGHAT and FQNNGV. The J segment lost 3 bases and the V segment lost 1 base, leaving 5 bases of the junction unmatched. The length of the CDR3 is 17 residues. CDR3 amino acids: CASSLVSSGGYYNEQFF. The CDR3 nucleotides read TGTGCCAGCAGCTTAGTGTCTAGCGGGGGGTACTACAATGAGCAGTTCTTC.

The chain combines TRBV7-2 with TRBJ1-2, with D maybe TRBD1 (5 bases). CDR1 SGHTA and CDR2 FQGNSA come from the germline V gene. The CDR3 extends over 14 amino acids. Between the trimmed V and J ends, which lost 3 bases and 2 bases, there was a span of 10 bases. CDR3 DNA sequence: TGTGCCAGCAGCTTCAGCCGGGGGAACTATGGCTACACCTTC. It translates to CASSFSRGNYGYTF.

The V gene is TRBV30, the J gene TRBJ2-2; TRBD1 matches at 8 bases. Germline trimming cut 2 bases from V and 6 bases from J; bases unmatched to any gene: 5. The CDR3 consists of 14 residues. In germline, CDR1 is GTSNPN, CDR2 SVGIG (reference sequence). In DNA form, the CDR3 reads TGTGCCTGGAGTACCGGACAGGGAGCCGGGGAGCTGTTTTTT. Its protein product is CAWSTGQGAGELFF.

V usage is TRBV2 and J usage is TRBJ2-3; 8 nucleotides agree with TRBD1. Germline CDR1 and CDR2: SNHLY and FYNNEI. V gave up 4 bases and J gave up 6 bases; unmatched junction bases: 6. This CDR3 comprises 14 residues. The CDR3 DNA is TGTGCCAGCAGTGGACAGGGGATCATCGATACGCAGTATTTT. Its translation: CASSGQGIIDTQYF.

V usage is TRBV18 and J usage is TRBJ1-2, with TRBD1 matching over 8 bases. With 3 bases clipped from V and 6 bases from J, the junction kept 6 bases outside the gene matches. The CDR3 has 14 residues. The germline V gene encodes CDR1 KGHSH and CDR2 LQKENI. This CDR3 reads CASSPLGQGHGYTF. For the CDR3, the DNA is TGTGCCAGCTCACCGCTAGGACAGGGCCATGGCTACACCTTC.

To note about this clone: The junction and the germline gene differ at one end; a read error may be behind it. This chain uses TRBV11-2 with TRBJ2-7; 9 nucleotides match TRBD1. The V gene's germline CDR1 is SGHAT and CDR2 FQNNGV. This CDR3 spans 16 amino acids. This CDR3 is CASSFSWDRVSYEQCF. The CDR3 nucleotides are TGTGCCAGCAGCTTCTCTTGGGACAGGGTATCCTACGAGCAGTGCTTC.

The chain links TRBV30 to TRBJ1-2; D gene unclear. CDR3 length: 11 residues. V lost 2 bases and J lost 5, with 6 bases in between. CDR1 is GTSNPN, CDR2 SVGIG, per germline (reference sequence). The DNA of the CDR3 is TGTGCCTGGAGTCTTCTATATGGCTACACCTTC. This gives the protein CAWSLLYGYTF.

This clone turned up a few times. J is TRBJ2-3 and V is TRBV7-2; D is unresolved. The CDR3 is 12 residues long. V was cut by 1 base and J by 14 bases, with 13 bases left in between. The germline gives CDR1 SGHTA, CDR2 FQGNSA. The CDR3 DNA reads TGTGCCAGCAGCTTAGGCTACCCCCCGTGGTATTTT. Its protein product is CASSLGYPPWYF.

CDR3 DNA sequence: TGTGCCAGCTCACCACCTGGGGGGGACAAGAACACTGAAGCTTTCTTT. The encoded protein is CASSPPGGDKNTEAFF. The chain couples TRBV18 to TRBJ1-1; possibly TRBD1 for D (6 bases). The ends were cut back, 0 bases at V and 1 base at J, with 12 bases in the middle. Germline CDR1 is KGHSH and CDR2 is LQKENI. The CDR3 spans 16 residues.

The chain carries TRBV5-6 and TRBJ2-2; 11 bases line up with TRBD2. Germline values: CDR1 SGHDT, CDR2 YYEEEE. V trimming: 0 bases; J trimming: 4 bases; junction bases outside the gene matches: 5. CDR3 size: 17 residues. The CDR3 nucleotides are TGTGCCAGCAGCTTGGCAACTAGCGGGAGTGGCACCGGGGAGCTGTTTTTT. This codes for CASSLATSGSGTGELFF.

This chain links TRBV29-1 with TRBJ2-7; the D gene is possibly TRBD2 (6 bases). The CDR3 totals 14 residues. Germline loops: CDR1 SQVTM, CDR2 ANQGSEA. The V gene lost 4 bases and the J gene lost 4 bases, with 17 bases spanning the gap. CDR3 residues: CSVGWRAEGYEQYF. The CDR3 DNA reads as TGCAGCGTTGGATGGAGGGCTGAAGGGTACGAGCAGTACTTC.

The chain joins TRBV28 to TRBJ1-1; 8 bases match TRBD1. In germline, CDR1 is MDHEN, CDR2 SYDVKM. CDR3 size: 15 residues. With V trimmed by 5 bases and J by 1 base, 6 bases remained unmatched. The CDR3, as DNA: TGTGCCAGCAGTGAGATTGGACAGGGGAACACTGAAGCTTTCTTT. Encoded protein: CASSEIGQGNTEAFF.

The gene calls are TRBV7-9 and TRBJ2-1; 8 bases fit TRBD2. Germline CDR1 reads SEHNR; CDR2 reads FQNEAQ (reference sequence). This CDR3 contains 16 residues. V dropped 5 bases and J dropped 0; count of bases not matched to a gene: 6. This chain's CDR3 is CASSPRGGSSYNEQFF. CDR3 coding DNA: TGTGCCAGCAGCCCACGGGGGGGTAGCTCCTACAATGAGCAGTTCTTC.

The chain employs TRBV4-3 and TRBJ2-3; maybe TRBD2 (6 bases). The CDR3 has 17 residues. V lost 0 bases and J 0 bases, leaving 13 bases between the germline ends. CDR1 is LGHNA and CDR2 is YSLEER in the germline V gene. The CDR3 sequence: CASSQELAGRSTDTQYF. CDR3 DNA sequence: TGCGCCAGCAGCCAAGAACTGGCGGGGAGGAGCACAGATACGCAGTATTTT.

The chain has TRBV2 and TRBJ2-1, with TRBD2 matching 9 bases. The CDR3 totals 14 residues. The germline CDR1 and CDR2 sequences are SNHLY and FYNNEI. V shed 4 bases, J shed 12 bases, and the junction held 10 bases outside the gene matches. The CDR3 region is CASSAPGLAIRQFF. The CDR3, as DNA: TGTGCCAGCAGTGCCCCGGGACTAGCTATTCGGCAGTTCTTC.

The V and J genes are TRBV6-5 and TRBJ2-2, with D unclear. CDR3 length: 12 residues. The germline V gene encodes CDR1 MNHEY and CDR2 SVGAGI. Trimming cost V 1 base and J 8 bases, with 5 bases left between them. CDR3 DNA sequence: TGTGCCAGCAGTTACTGGCGGGGGGAGCTGTTTTTT. This gives the protein CASSYWRGELFF.

CDR3 bases: TGCGCCAGCAGGCAAACCGGGACTAGCGGGATATTTGAGACCCAGTACTTC. Its protein is CASRQTGTSGIFETQYF. V usage is TRBV5-1 and J usage is TRBJ2-5, with 13 bases identical to TRBD2. Germline CDR1 and CDR2: SGHRS and YFSETQ. J was trimmed by 5 bases and V by 5 bases; bases with no gene match: 12. CDR3 length: 17 amino acids. Together with reference TRBV5-1 and TRBJ2-5, the CDR3 gives the full variable domain: KAGVTQTPRYLIKTRGQQVTLSCSPISGHRSVSWYQQTPGQGLQFLFEYFSETQRNKGNFPGRFSGRQFSNSRSEMNVSTLELGDSALYLCASRQTGTSGIFETQYFGPGTRLLVL.

Only a few counts were recorded for this clone. The chain links TRBV29-1 to TRBJ2-1; D is undetermined. The CDR3 covers 13 residues. V was clipped by 6 bases and J by 4 bases, with 13 bases between them. The germline CDR1 and CDR2 sequences are SQVTM and ANQGSEA. The CDR3 DNA follows: TGCAGCGTCGCAAGACTCGATTACAATGAGCAGTTCTTC. Encoded protein: CSVARLDYNEQFF.

The rearrangement joins TRBV6-6 to TRBJ2-7; perhaps TRBD2 as D (6 bases). The CDR3 totals 14 residues. V shed 5 bases and J shed 3 bases, with 14 bases lying between them. The germline CDR1 and CDR2 sequences are MNHNY and SVGAGI (reference sequence). The CDR3 spells CASSKSGFYYEQYF. The CDR3 DNA is TGTGCCAGCAGTAAGAGCGGGTTTTACTACGAGCAGTACTTC.